This T cell receptor (beta chain) came from a study of T-cell memory formation after mild COVID-19. Study-wide points: Contracting clones, day 15 to 85, had balanced CD4/CD8, and later expanders favored CD4+.

The CDR3 spans 19 residues. The V end was cut by 1 base, the J end by 0 bases, with 19 bases between. The germline CDR1 and CDR2 sequences are MGHRA and YSYEKL. This clonotype was detected only a few times. The target antigen is unknown. TCRdb processed the 5' RACE reads anew with MiXCR; each CDR3 protein has one entry. Of about 200,000 distinct CDR3 sequences in the sample, 9.5% are singletons; the top ten hold around 3.4%. The TCR sequence derives from a man aged 18-30 years who had mild COVID-19 (a few samples of this study predate the infection). Cell type and time point are not known. The specimen sequenced was PBMCs or a T cell subset sorted from them (not recorded which). The V and J genes are TRBV4-1 and TRBJ1-5, with TRBD1 as a possible D gene (6 bases). The CDR3 loop is CASSQARGGTTYSNQPQHF. CDR3 nucleotide sequence: TGCGCCAGCAGCCAAGCAAGGGGGGGGACCACTTATAGCAATCAGCCCCAGCATTTT.